This entry lists 16 T cell receptor beta chains sequenced from one sample in a study of blood T cells in healthy people across ages. The second PCR ran about 6 to 11 cycles with a sample-barcoded 5' primer and J-beta primers. TCRdb redid the calling of the 5' RACE reads with MiXCR, one entry per CDR3 protein. Of 1.5 million to 2 million distinct CDR3 sequences listed, 30% to 35% are singletons. The sequenced material came from blood. Receptor source: a woman younger than 45 in good health.

In its sample, this clonotype was seen a few times. CDR3 in amino acids: CASSKRAFPLLYEQYF. The CDR3 coding sequence is TGTGCCAGCAGTAAACGAGCCTTCCCTCTCCTCTACGAGCAGTACTTC. The V gene is TRBV6-2 or TRBV6-3, the J gene TRBJ2-7; D unclear. Looked up from germline, CDR1 is MNHEY and CDR2 is SVGEGT. CDR3 size: 16 residues. Trimming pared 5 bases from V and 3 bases from J, leaving 20 bases between.

The V and J genes are TRBV5-1 and TRBJ2-5, with D tentatively TRBD2 (6 bases). Germline V gives CDR1 SGHRS, CDR2 YFSETQ. There are 17 residues in the CDR3. The V end lost 0 bases, the J end lost 2 bases, and 17 bases lay between the germline ends. The CDR3, as DNA: TGCGCCAGCAGCTTGGTCGGCGGGGAAATCGGACAAGAGACCCAGTACTTC. Translation: CASSLVGGEIGQETQYF.

This clonotype occurred a few times. CDR3 DNA sequence: TGTGCCAGCAGTCCCAGGTCTGCGCAAGGGAGCACCTACAATGAGCAGTTCTTC. It codes for CASSPRSAQGSTYNEQFF. The rearrangement uses TRBV27 and TRBJ2-1; a weak D match, TRBD2 (5 bases). The germline V and J ends were trimmed by 5 bases and 2 bases, with 22 bases remaining between them. The CDR3 length is 18 residues. The germline gives CDR1 MNHEY, CDR2 SMNVEV (reference sequence).

This clonotype was found a few times. The CDR3 spells CASSSGTVTVYEQYF. In nucleotides, the CDR3 is TGTGCCAGCAGCAGCGGGACAGTAACGGTCTACGAGCAGTACTTC. The V and J genes are TRBV9 and TRBJ2-7; D may be TRBD1 or TRBD2 (7 bases each). Trimming removed 4 bases at V and 3 bases at J, with 17 bases between. Per germline, CDR1 SGDLS and CDR2 YYNGEE. The CDR3 consists of 15 residues. The full variable domain, rest sourced from reference TRBV9 and TRBJ2-7, is DSGVTQTPKHLITATGQRVTLRCSPRSGDLSVYWYQQSLDQGLQFLIQYYNGEERAKGNILERFSAQQFPDLHSELNLSSLELGDSALYFCASSSGTVTVYEQYFGPGTRLTVT.

CDR3 protein: CSAKQENTEAFF. DNA of the CDR3: TGCAGTGCTAAACAGGAAAACACTGAAGCTTTCTTT. The V gene is TRBV20-1, the J gene TRBJ1-1; possibly TRBD1 for D (5 bases). CDR1 is DFQATT, CDR2 SNEGSKA, per germline (reference sequence). The CDR3 totals 12 residues. The V end lost 4 bases, the J end lost 2 bases, and 8 bases lay between the germline ends.

This clonotype was detected a few times. The chain links TRBV6-5 to TRBJ1-1; D is undetermined. Germline-derived CDR1 and CDR2 are MNHEY and SVGAGI. The germline V and J ends were trimmed by 4 bases and 6 bases, with 18 bases remaining between them. The length of the CDR3 is 15 residues. The CDR3: CASSSPRESIPEAFF. The CDR3 DNA is TGTGCCAGCAGTTCCCCTCGGGAGTCGATCCCTGAAGCTTTCTTT.

The CDR3 nucleotides read TGTGCCACCAGCAGAGATCGGGGGCGTTTGCATGAGCAGTACTTC. Translating gives CATSRDRGRLHEQYF. The chain couples TRBV15 to TRBJ2-5; perhaps D is TRBD1 or TRBD2 (6 bases each). V lost 0 bases and J lost 11, with 19 bases in between. Per germline, CDR1 LNHNV and CDR2 YYDKDF (reference sequence). The CDR3 runs 15 residues. The full variable domain, in which reference TRBV15 and TRBJ2-5 provide the parts outside the CDR3, is DAMVIQNPRYQVTQFGKPVTLSCSQTLNHNVMYWYQQKSSQAPKLLFHYYDKDFNNEADTPDNFQSRRPNTSFCFLDIRSPGLGDTAMYLCATSRDRGRLHEQYFGPGTRLLVL.

The rearrangement links TRBV4-1 to TRBJ2-7; the D is unclear. V lost 1 base to trimming and J lost 4 bases, with 14 bases between them. The CDR3 sequence is 15 residues long. Germline CDR1 MGHRA, CDR2 YSYEKL. CDR3: CASSQVVTRGYEQYF. CDR3 in DNA: TGCGCCAGCAGCCAAGTCGTGACACGAGGATACGAGCAGTACTTC.

This clonotype has only a few counts. This sequence joins TRBV10-3 and TRBJ1-2; D is unresolved. There are 17 residues in the CDR3. V was clipped by 2 bases and J by 7 bases, with 23 bases between them. Per germline, CDR1 ENHRY and CDR2 SYGVKD. The CDR3 loop reads CAISEGPGLALSGGYTF. The CDR3 nucleotides are TGTGCCATCAGTGAGGGGCCCGGTTTAGCTTTATCTGGTGGCTACACCTTC.

The chain carries TRBV5-1 and TRBJ1-1; 7 nucleotides agree with TRBD1. The CDR3 totals 15 residues. The ends lost 4 bases at V and 0 bases at J; junction bases unmatched: 6. The germline V gene has CDR1 SGHRS and CDR2 YFSETQ. CDR3 DNA sequence: TGCGCCAGCAGCCTCCAGGGACAGATGAACACTGAAGCTTTCTTT. This sequence encodes CASSLQGQMNTEAFF.

This clonotype came up a few times. The chain carries TRBV5-4 and TRBJ2-1, with a possible D match to TRBD1 (6 bases). CDR1 SGHNT and CDR2 YYREEE come from the germline V gene (reference sequence). V dropped 4 bases and J dropped 8 bases, with 13 bases sitting between them. The CDR3 is 13 amino acids. Here the CDR3 DNA reads TGTGCCAGCAGCCCCAACAGGGCCGATGAGCAGTTCTTC. As protein: CASSPNRADEQFF. The full variable domain, its missing parts supplied by reference TRBV5-4 and TRBJ2-1, is ETGVTQSPTHLIKTRGQQVTLRCSSQSGHNTVSWYQQALGQGPQFIFQYYREEENGRGNFPPRFSGLQFPNYSSELNVNALELDDSALYLCASSPNRADEQFFGPGTRLTVL.

In this sample, this clonotype turned up once. This chain links TRBV9 with TRBJ2-7, with 8 bases fitting TRBD2. Per the germline V gene, CDR1 is SGDLS and CDR2 is YYNGEE. V lost 7 bases, J lost 2 bases, and 8 bases stayed unmatched. The CDR3 runs 14 residues. The CDR3 reads CASPSTSGTYEQYF. CDR3 nucleotide sequence: TGTGCCAGCCCCTCAACTAGCGGCACCTACGAGCAGTACTTC.

V usage is TRBV18 and J usage is TRBJ2-5; D uncertain. This CDR3 has 15 amino acids. Germline V CDR1 and CDR2: KGHSH, LQKENI. Trimming cost V 0 bases and J 11 bases, with 19 bases left between them. In DNA, the CDR3 is TGTGCCAGCTCACCACCGTCAGGATCACTACTGGTGCAGTACTTC. Residues: CASSPPSGSLLVQYF.

Written as DNA, the CDR3 is TGTGCCAGCAGCCAAGGTCGGAAACTGTTTTTT. Its translation is CASSQGRKLFF. The chain carries TRBV3-1 and TRBJ1-4; the D is unclear. V lost 1 base to trimming and J lost 11 bases, with 5 bases between them. Germline V gene sequence: CDR1 LGHDT, CDR2 YNNKEL (reference sequence). The CDR3 is made up of 11 amino acids.

This clonotype has at least ten counts. The genes are TRBV5-1 and TRBJ2-3; maybe TRBD1 (6 bases). Germline CDR1 is SGHRS and CDR2 is YFSETQ. The CDR3 covers 14 residues. Trimming removed 4 bases from V and 2 bases from J, with 11 bases in between. CDR3 DNA: TGCGCCAGCAGCCTGGACAGTTACACAGATACGCAGTATTTT. Amino acids: CASSLDSYTDTQYF.

V gene TRBV7-9 combines with J gene TRBJ2-3; no reliable D call. The CDR3 is made up of 13 amino acids. Germline V gene lookup returns CDR1 SEHNR and CDR2 FQNEAQ (reference sequence). V was shortened by 1 base and J by 5 bases, with 7 bases between the two germline ends. This CDR3 is CASSLGAIDTQYF. CDR3 nucleotide sequence: TGTGCCAGCAGCTTAGGGGCGATAGATACGCAGTATTTT.